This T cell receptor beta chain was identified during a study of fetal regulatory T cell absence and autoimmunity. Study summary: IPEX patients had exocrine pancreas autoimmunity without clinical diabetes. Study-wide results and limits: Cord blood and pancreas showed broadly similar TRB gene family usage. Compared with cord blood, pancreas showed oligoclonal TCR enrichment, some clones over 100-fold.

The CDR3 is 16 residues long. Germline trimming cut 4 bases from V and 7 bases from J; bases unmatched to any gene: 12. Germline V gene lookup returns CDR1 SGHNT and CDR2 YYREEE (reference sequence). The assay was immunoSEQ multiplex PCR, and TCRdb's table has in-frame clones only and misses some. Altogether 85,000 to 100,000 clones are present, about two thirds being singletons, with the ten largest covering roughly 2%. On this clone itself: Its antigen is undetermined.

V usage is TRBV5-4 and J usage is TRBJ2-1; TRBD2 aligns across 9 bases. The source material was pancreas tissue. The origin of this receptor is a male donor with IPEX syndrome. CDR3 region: CASSGTAGGRSNEQFF. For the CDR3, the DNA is TGTGCCAGCAGCGGCACCGCGGGGGGGCGCAGTAATGAGCAGTTCTTC.